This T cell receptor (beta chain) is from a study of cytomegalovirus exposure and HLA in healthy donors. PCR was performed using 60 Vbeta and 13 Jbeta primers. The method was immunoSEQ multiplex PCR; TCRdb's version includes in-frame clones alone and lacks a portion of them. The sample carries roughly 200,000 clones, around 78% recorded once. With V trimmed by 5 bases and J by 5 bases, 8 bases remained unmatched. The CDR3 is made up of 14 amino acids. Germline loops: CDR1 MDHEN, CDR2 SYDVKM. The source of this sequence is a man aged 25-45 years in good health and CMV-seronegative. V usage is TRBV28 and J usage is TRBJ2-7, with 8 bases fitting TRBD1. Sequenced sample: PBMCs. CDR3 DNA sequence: TGTGCCAGCAGTGGAGGACAGGGTTTTAACGAGCAGTACTTC. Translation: CASSGGQGFNEQYF.